A selection of T cell receptor beta chains follows, all from one sample in a study of shared clonotypes between healthy human individuals. The data were produced by immunoSEQ multiplex PCR, yet TCRdb's version contains in-frame clones alone and is incomplete. The sample yields over a million clones, around 97% seen once. Sequences were obtained from naive CD4+ T cells sorted from blood. Receptors originate from a man aged 30 to 45 in good health. Each CDR3 is given with its conserved first and last residue. Each record gives: J gene, V gene, D gene, CDR3 protein. D genes are given only for firm matches.

TRBJ2-6 | TRBV25-1 | TRBD1 | CASSEWGTGTSGANVLTF
TRBJ1-2 | TRBV5-6 | . | CASSFFWVGNIGGYTF
TRBJ2-1 | TRBV7-9 | TRBD2 | CASSLAGLAGDHNEQFF
TRBJ2-7 | TRBV25-1 | . | CASSEWTGDSYEQYF
TRBJ2-7 | TRBV25-1 | . | CASSRTGYEQYF
TRBJ2-5 | TRBV20-1 | . | CSARLGETQYF
TRBJ2-7 | TRBV18 | . | CASSPPPSTVYEQYF
TRBJ2-2 | TRBV7-3 | TRBD1 | CASRKQGALDGELFF
TRBJ2-3 | TRBV23-1 | . | CAREDRATSGYTDTQYF
TRBJ2-6 | TRBV5-1 | . | CASSLDVGGTGANVLTF
TRBJ2-3 | TRBV28 | . | CASSLWGPSGTDTQYF
TRBJ1-3 | TRBV7-9 | TRBD1 | CASSLAIRGLYGNTIYF
TRBJ2-1 | TRBV7-2 | TRBD2 | CASSLDAGVDYNEQFF